This entry describes one TCR beta chain. The antigen is undetermined. Clones were read by immunoSEQ multiplex PCR, and TCRdb kept only the in-frame ones, dropping some. The sample lists hundreds of thousands of clones; around 96% were seen once. The data were obtained in a study of shared clonotypes between healthy human individuals. V shed 3 bases, J shed 6 bases, and the junction held 8 bases outside the gene matches. Germline V gene data show CDR1 as MGHRA and CDR2 as YSYEKL. The CDR3 extends over 16 amino acids. Study-wide results and limits: Owing to a small donor count, the genetic and exposure-history diversity represented was limited.

V usage is TRBV4-1 and J usage is TRBJ2-3, with 11 bases matching TRBD1. The sequencing sample was made of naive CD4+ T cells sorted from blood. Subset here: CD45RA+ positively selected. The receptor comes from a woman younger than 45 in good health. This chain's CDR3 is CASSQIGQGARDTQYF. CDR3 coding DNA: TGCGCCAGCAGCCAGATTGGACAGGGGGCGAGGGATACGCAGTATTTT.